One T cell receptor beta chain is described in this entry. Its antigen remains unidentified. Looked up from germline, CDR1 is LNHDA and CDR2 is SQIVND (reference sequence). V was trimmed by 4 bases and J by 7 bases, leaving 6 bases between them. This CDR3 contains 11 residues. This entry is derived from a study of T cell repertoires in cytomegalovirus infection. The wider study: Public TCR beta signature analysis indicated the presence of both CMV infection and matching HLA type.

MiXCR was run by TCRdb on the reads, yielding one entry per CDR3 protein. The profile covers around 740,000 distinct CDR3 sequences, with 35% to 45% appearing a single time and under 3.5% taken by the ten largest. Overall study results and limits: Carriage of CMV together with the relevant HLA was identifiable through cumulative public TCR beta family frequency. HLA-C-restricted TCR beta clonotypes specific for CMV led the ex vivo response.

This clonotype was sampled from a human donor in good health (CMV status not recorded). Some clones in this sample may be carry-over from other donors' samples. Sequenced: PBMCs. The gene calls are TRBV19 and TRBJ2-3, with D unresolved. The CDR3 loop is CASSRSNTQYF. The DNA of the CDR3 is TGTGCCAGTAGTAGGTCGAATACGCAGTATTTT.